The 4 T cell receptor beta chains in this list originate from one sample, sequenced in a study of T cells after yellow fever vaccination. TCRdb used MiXCR to reprocess the 5' RACE reads, holding one entry per CDR3 protein. Counted here are roughly 170,000 distinct CDR3 sequences, approximately 6% occurring once; the ten biggest clones make up less than 3%. The specimen was CD4+ T cells sorted from PBMCs, collected on the day of the first yellow fever vaccination. The receptors originated from a young man who received the YFV17D yellow fever vaccine.

This clonotype was seen only a few times. V usage is TRBV20-1 and J usage is TRBJ2-1; 7 bases match TRBD1. The CDR3 spans 13 residues. Germline loops: CDR1 DFQATT, CDR2 SNEGSKA (reference sequence). Trimming at V came to 5 bases and at J to 4 bases, leaving 5 bases not matched to a gene. The CDR3 sequence is CSAAGGSYNEQFF. The CDR3, as DNA: TGCAGTGCTGCAGGGGGATCTTACAATGAGCAGTTCTTC.

This chain connects TRBV20-1 to TRBJ1-1; possibly TRBD1 for D (5 bases). From germline, CDR1 is DFQATT and CDR2 SNEGSKA (reference sequence). Trimming cost V 5 bases and J 6 bases, with 13 bases left between them. This CDR3 contains 12 residues. The CDR3 DNA reads TGCAGTGCTCACGGGGGGATGTCTGAAGCTTTCTTT. Translation gives CSAHGGMSEAFF.

This clonotype was picked up a small number of times. The chain carries TRBV11-2 and TRBJ2-3; weak D call: TRBD2 (7 bases). CDR1 and CDR2 (germline): SGHAT, FQNNGV. Trimming cost V 5 bases and J 2 bases, with 14 bases left between them. There are 15 residues in the CDR3. This CDR3 reads CASSPSRGATDTQYF. The CDR3 DNA sequence: TGTGCCAGCAGCCCCTCACGGGGGGCCACAGATACGCAGTATTTT.

The rearrangement joins TRBV11-2 to TRBJ2-2; 7 bases are a match to TRBD1. The V gene's germline CDR1 is SGHAT and CDR2 FQNNGV. This CDR3 has 15 residues. After removal of 1 base from V and 6 bases from J, the junction contained 5 bases not matched to a gene. CDR3 amino acids: CASSLARGLSGELFF. In nucleotides, the CDR3 is TGTGCCAGCAGCTTAGCCAGGGGGTTATCCGGGGAGCTGTTTTTT. Full variable domain (missing parts from reference TRBV11-2 and TRBJ2-2): EAGVAQSPRYKIIEKRQSVAFWCNPISGHATLYWYQQILGQGPKLLIQFQNNGVVDDSQLPKDRFSAERLKGVDSTLKIQPAKLEDSAVYLCASSLARGLSGELFFGEGSRLTVL.